This note documents a single T cell receptor beta chain sequence. Other DNA sequences of this sample code for an identical CDR3. The source of the sample is a study of memory CD4+ T cells and cytomegalovirus serostatus. Single viable CD3+CD4+CD8-CD45RO+ cells were sorted as the memory CD4+ T cells. Germline loops: CDR1 GTSNPN, CDR2 SVGIG (reference sequence). This CDR3 has 13 residues. The ends were cut back, 2 bases at V and 2 bases at J, with 7 bases in the middle. Profiled with immunoSEQ multiplex PCR; TCRdb holds only in-frame clones, not every one. The sample lists 45,000 to 60,000 clones, over 60% occurring once.

The sequencing sample was made of memory CD4+ T cells from blood. J is TRBJ1-5 and V is TRBV30; perhaps TRBD1 as D (6 bases). The source of this sequence is an adult in good health and CMV-seropositive. CDR3 sequence: CAWSSGGNQPQHF. Written as DNA, the CDR3 is TGTGCCTGGAGTTCAGGGGGCAATCAGCCCCAGCATTTT.